This TCR beta chain came from a study of CD8 T cells in ankylosing spondylitis. Study conclusions and caveats: Ankylosing spondylitis blood seemed to carry a telltale TCR beta motif made of roughly eight highly homologous variants.

This clonotype was counted between two and nine times. Its antigen is still unknown. The TCR beta libraries were generated through quantitative 5'-RACE incorporating molecular barcodes. TCRdb redid the calling of the 5' RACE reads with MiXCR, one entry per CDR3 protein. The sample lists fewer than 500,000 distinct CDR3 sequences; 20% to 30% were seen once. The TCR was taken from a male donor with ankylosing spondylitis. The sequenced sample consisted of blood, either unsorted or a sorted T cell fraction (not recorded which).

CDR3 in DNA: TGCAGTGCTGTTAGCGGGCTGGGCACAGATACGCAGTATTTT. As protein: CSAVSGLGTDTQYF. The chain is built from TRBV20-1 and TRBJ2-3, with 7 bases aligning to TRBD2. V gave up 5 bases and J gave up 1 base; unmatched junction bases: 6. The CDR3 runs 14 residues. Per the germline V gene, CDR1 is DFQATT and CDR2 is SNEGSKA (reference sequence).